A single sample gave rise to the 30 T cell receptor beta chains below, sequenced in a study of spatial heterogeneity in lung cancer (dated by TCRdb to the late 2010s). This sample's time point label indicates: blood at routine non-recurrence follow-up after resection. Library preparation used 5' RACE. Sequenced on a NextSeq 500. The public reads were reanalyzed by TCRdb: fastp trimming at Q25, MiXCR alignment, in-frame beta chains only. Here each entry gathers all rows of one CDR3 protein and keeps the most common genes and DNA. This sample is represented by roughly 120,000 distinct CDR3 sequences; approximately 10% of them were singletons. The ten most abundant clones make up roughly 24% of the sample. The material sequenced was PBMCs, taken at follow-up. The receptors come from a female donor with early-stage non-small cell lung cancer.

This clonotype showed up just a few times. The chain couples TRBV28 to TRBJ2-1, with D hard to call. V was trimmed by 6 bases and J by 0 bases, leaving 15 bases between them. The CDR3 consists of 16 residues. CDR1 MDHEN and CDR2 SYDVKM come from the germline V gene. The CDR3 reads CASSRNHESSYNEQFF. CDR3 in DNA: TGTGCCAGCAGCCGCAACCACGAGTCCTCCTACAATGAGCAGTTCTTC.

This clonotype was seen more than once but under ten times. A much larger clone differs by one base, so this may be a read error. No conserved phenylalanine or tryptophan is present at the end of the CDR3, so a read error is the likely explanation. The chain employs TRBV10-3 and TRBJ2-1; D not resolved. The CDR3 consists of 13 residues. Germline V gives CDR1 ENHRY, CDR2 SYGVKD. Trimming left V 8 bases short and J 0 bases short, with 8 bases between. Written as DNA, the CDR3 is TGTGCCATCGGTCGGAGCTCCTACAATGAGCAGTTCTGC. Translated: CAIGRSSYNEQFC.

This clonotype was observed a few times. V usage is TRBV7-3 and J usage is TRBJ2-3, with D maybe TRBD2 (6 bases). The CDR3 contains 14 residues. V lost 7 bases and J 0 bases, leaving 11 bases between the germline ends. The germline CDR1 and CDR2 sequences are SGHTA and FQGTGA. The CDR3 here is CASTWGGSTDTQYF. The CDR3 nucleotides are TGTGCCAGCACCTGGGGAGGCAGCACAGATACGCAGTATTTT.

This clonotype was observed a handful of times. The chain couples TRBV28 to TRBJ1-4, with D unresolved. The CDR3 covers 13 residues. Germline-derived CDR1 and CDR2 are MDHEN and SYDVKM. The ends were cut back, 7 bases at V and 10 bases at J, with 16 bases in the middle. In DNA form, the CDR3 reads TGTGCCAGCAAGGCGGGAGAGCGTGGAAAACTGTTTTTT. Amino acids: CASKAGERGKLFF.

This chain uses TRBV20-1 with TRBJ2-1; D is unclear. Per germline, CDR1 DFQATT and CDR2 SNEGSKA (reference sequence). The CDR3 extends over 11 amino acids. With 3 bases removed from V and 5 bases from J, the gap between germline ends came to 5 bases. The chain's CDR3 is CSASVDNEQFF. The CDR3 DNA reads TGCAGTGCTAGTGTCGACAATGAGCAGTTCTTC.

This clonotype was seen a few times. This rearrangement joins TRBV4-2 to TRBJ1-3, with a tentative D call TRBD1 (5 bases). Germline V gives CDR1 LGHNA, CDR2 YNFKEQ. CDR3 length: 17 amino acids. Trimming stripped 2 bases from V and 0 bases from J, with 14 bases between. The CDR3 here is CASSQSRGGSSGNTIYF. The CDR3 region has the DNA TGTGCCAGCAGCCAATCTCGCGGGGGGAGCTCTGGAAACACCATATATTTT.

This clonotype was counted at least ten times. This rearrangement joins TRBV4-3 to TRBJ1-4; D ambiguous. V was shortened by 1 base and J by 13 bases, with 13 bases between the two germline ends. CDR3 length equals 13 residues. Germline CDR1 reads LGHNA; CDR2 reads YSLEER. In nucleotides, the CDR3 is TGCGCCAGCAGCCAAGTGCTTGCCAGGAGACTGTTTTTT. Translated, it gives CASSQVLARRLFF.

This clonotype has a count of ten or more. The rearrangement joins TRBV5-1 to TRBJ1-6; tentatively, D is TRBD1 (5 bases). The germline V gene has CDR1 SGHRS and CDR2 YFSETQ. Trimming removed 4 bases at V and 8 bases at J, with 10 bases between. The CDR3 runs to 13 residues. CDR3 bases: TGCGCCAGCAGCCAATCGGGGGATTCACCCCTCCACTTT. Its translation is CASSQSGDSPLHF. Using reference TRBV5-1 and TRBJ1-6 for the parts outside the CDR3, the full variable domain is KAGVTQTPRYLIKTRGQQVTLSCSPISGHRSVSWYQQTPGQGLQFLFEYFSETQRNKGNFPGRFSGRQFSNSRSEMNVSTLELGDSALYLCASSQSGDSPLHFGNGTRLTVT.

This clonotype was seen only a few times. The V call is TRBV29-1, the J call TRBJ1-2; TRBD1 is a possible D gene (5 bases). CDR3 length: 13 residues. CDR1 and CDR2 from the germline V gene are SQVTM and ANQGSEA. V lost 6 bases and J 2 bases, leaving 13 bases between the germline ends. CDR3 residues: CSVDRNGNYGYTF. CDR3 nucleotide sequence: TGCAGCGTCGACAGAAACGGAAACTATGGCTACACCTTC.

V usage is TRBV7-2 and J usage is TRBJ2-1; 11 bases are shared with TRBD2. Germline loops: CDR1 SGHTA, CDR2 FQGNSA. The V and J ends lost 5 bases and 1 base, in that order; junction bases with no gene match: 13. The CDR3 is 19 residues long. The CDR3 coding sequence is TGTGCCAGCAGCAATAGCGGGAGGGCCTGGCTAGGATCCTACAATGAGCAGTTCTTC. Translation gives CASSNSGRAWLGSYNEQFF.

In this sample, this clonotype turned up many times. This chain connects TRBV20-1 to TRBJ1-6; D may be TRBD1 (5 bases). Trimming removed 2 bases at V and 2 bases at J, with 7 bases between. Germline V CDR1 and CDR2: DFQATT, SNEGSKA (reference sequence). This CDR3 is built from 14 residues. CDR3: CSARKGPYNSPLHF. CDR3 nucleotide sequence: TGCAGTGCTAGAAAGGGACCCTATAATTCACCCCTCCACTTT.

V usage is TRBV7-8 and J usage is TRBJ2-1; D is uncertain. There are 13 residues in the CDR3. Trimming stripped 0 bases from V and 9 bases from J, with 9 bases between. Germline-derived CDR1 and CDR2 are SGHVS and FQNEAQ. DNA for the CDR3: TGTGCCAGCAGCTTAGCGATGAGCGTTGAGCAGTTCTTC. Protein sequence: CASSLAMSVEQFF. The variable domain in full, completed from reference TRBV7-8 and TRBJ2-1, reads GAGVSQSPRYKVAKRGQDVALRCDPISGHVSLFWYQQALGQGPEFLTYFQNEAQLDKSGLPSDRFFAERPEGSVSTLKIQRTQQEDSAVYLCASSLAMSVEQFFGPGTRLTVL.

This clonotype turned up a few times. The CDR3 bases are TGTGCCAGCAGTCGGACAGGGGGTTGGGAAAAACTGTTTTTT. Its protein is CASSRTGGWEKLFF. V usage is TRBV6-6 and J usage is TRBJ1-4, with 10 positions matching TRBD1. CDR3 size: 14 residues. Germline values: CDR1 MNHNY, CDR2 SVGAGI (reference sequence). The junction had 5 bases not matched to a gene; V was cut back by 5 bases and J by 8 bases.

This clonotype was recorded at least ten times. V is TRBV11-2 and J is TRBJ1-1; D possibly corresponds to TRBD1 (5 bases). This CDR3 is built from 14 residues. Trimming shortened V by 1 base and J by 6 bases, and 12 bases separated the two germline ends. Germline V gene data show CDR1 as SGHAT and CDR2 as FQNNGV. The CDR3 DNA sequence: TGTGCCAGCAGCTTAGGTTTCCAGGGCGCTGAAGCTTTCTTT. Encoded protein: CASSLGFQGAEAFF.

This clonotype was seen repeatedly, ten times or more. J is TRBJ1-2 and V is TRBV19; no clear D gene. Trimming took 3 bases from V and 4 from J, leaving 9 bases between them. The CDR3 has 13 amino acids. From germline, CDR1 is LNHDA and CDR2 SQIVND (reference sequence). The CDR3 nucleotides are TGTGCCAGTAGTATTGAAGCAGTCTATGGCTACACCTTC. Translating it yields CASSIEAVYGYTF. Based on the CDR3 plus reference TRBV19 and TRBJ1-2, the full variable domain is DGGITQSPKYLFRKEGQNVTLSCEQNLNHDAMYWYRQDPGQGLRLIYYSQIVNDFQKGDIAEGYSVSREKKESFPLTVTSAQKNPTAFYLCASSIEAVYGYTFGSGTRLTVV.

This clonotype was picked up a small number of times. This chain connects TRBV29-1 to TRBJ1-1, with TRBD1 matching over 12 bases. Losses at the gene ends were 4 bases for V and 9 bases for J; bases not matched to a gene: 12. CDR3 size: 15 residues. Per germline, CDR1 SQVTM and CDR2 ANQGSEA. The CDR3 sequence: CSVVRGQGAPLKAFF. The DNA for the CDR3 is TGCAGCGTTGTTAGGGGACAGGGGGCGCCCCTGAAAGCTTTCTTT.

There are many counts of this clonotype. This rearrangement joins TRBV4-2 to TRBJ1-3; no reliable D call. Germline-derived CDR1 and CDR2 are LGHNA and YNFKEQ. V was pared by 1 base and J by 2 bases, with 12 bases between. This CDR3 has 16 residues. CDR3 sequence (DNA): TGTGCCAGCAGCCAAGCGTCGAGGGTTCCTGGAAACACCATATATTTT. This encodes CASSQASRVPGNTIYF.

This chain links TRBV12-3 or TRBV12-4 with TRBJ2-7, with unresolved D. CDR3 length equals 12 residues. Trimming shortened V by 2 bases and J by 3 bases, and 5 bases separated the two germline ends. The CDR3 DNA reads TGTGCCAGCAGTTTATTCGGCTACGAGCAGTACGTC. Translation gives CASSLFGYEQYV.

The chain carries TRBV27 and TRBJ2-1; TRBD2 aligns across 12 bases. This CDR3 region has 16 residues. Germline loops: CDR1 MNHEY, CDR2 SMNVEV (reference sequence). V was pared by 3 bases and J by 6 bases, with 6 bases of the junction left unmatched. CDR3 residues: CASSFLGLAGRNEQFF. The CDR3 DNA reads as TGTGCCAGCAGTTTCCTGGGACTAGCGGGCCGCAATGAGCAGTTCTTC.

The chain recombines TRBV10-3 with TRBJ1-4; unclear D gene. Trimming stripped 5 bases from V and 5 bases from J, with 9 bases between. Germline lookup yields CDR1 ENHRY and CDR2 SYGVKD. CDR3 length equals 13 residues. The CDR3 region is CAISTNSNEKLFF. For the CDR3, the DNA is TGTGCCATCAGTACTAATTCCAATGAAAAACTGTTTTTT.

This clonotype was found many times. The chain couples TRBV11-2 to TRBJ2-3; D is ambiguous. Trimming stripped 4 bases from V and 5 bases from J, with 7 bases between. CDR1 SGHAT and CDR2 FQNNGV come from the germline V gene. The CDR3 extends over 12 amino acids. The CDR3 region has the DNA TGTGCCAGCAGCTCTATACGAGATACGCAGTATTTT. It encodes CASSSIRDTQYF.

This clonotype was recorded a few times. The chain links TRBV27 to TRBJ2-1; possible D gene TRBD1, 5 bases. The CDR3 is 15 residues long. Germline values: CDR1 MNHEY, CDR2 SMNVEV (reference sequence). Trimming pared 4 bases from V and 0 bases from J, leaving 10 bases between. In nucleotides, the CDR3 is TGTGCCAGCAGTTACGGACAAAGCTCCTACAATGAGCAGTTCTTC. Translation: CASSYGQSSYNEQFF.

This clonotype has a count of ten or more. The J gene is TRBJ2-7, the V gene TRBV20-1; the match to TRBD2 covers 10 bases. The trim removed 5 bases at V and 7 bases at J, leaving 11 bases unmatched. From germline, CDR1 is DFQATT and CDR2 SNEGSKA (reference sequence). This CDR3 is built from 14 residues. The CDR3 DNA sequence: TGCAGTGCTTTTGATTTAGCGGGAGGTGGGGAGCAGTACTTC. Translation gives CSAFDLAGGGEQYF.

This clonotype was seen ten or more times. This sequence joins TRBV5-1 and TRBJ1-4, with 7 bases lining up with TRBD1. J lost 5 bases, V lost 4 bases, and 5 bases had no gene match. The CDR3 consists of 14 residues. Germline lookup yields CDR1 SGHRS and CDR2 YFSETQ. The CDR3 nucleotides are TGCGCCAGCAGCCGGGGACAGCGGAATGAAAAACTGTTTTTT. Its protein product is CASSRGQRNEKLFF.

This chain links TRBV9 with TRBJ2-5; TRBD1 might be the D (5 bases). This CDR3 is 13 amino acids long. CDR1 is SGDLS, CDR2 YYNGEE, per germline. V lost 1 base, J lost 5 bases, and 9 bases lay in between. CDR3 in amino acids: CASSVRGLETQYF. CDR3 DNA: TGTGCCAGCAGCGTAAGGGGTCTGGAGACCCAGTACTTC.

The chain is built from TRBV19 and TRBJ1-5; perhaps TRBD1 as D (6 bases). The CDR3 contains 16 residues. The V gene lost 5 bases and the J gene lost 2 bases, with 16 bases spanning the gap. CDR1 is LNHDA, CDR2 SQIVND, per germline (reference sequence). The CDR3 spells CASSSGRGRGNQPQHF. CDR3 DNA: TGTGCCAGTAGTTCGGGCCGGGGGCGAGGCAATCAGCCCCAGCATTTT.

The table lists this clonotype with a few counts. This sequence joins TRBV29-1 and TRBJ1-1; D is perhaps TRBD1 (6 bases). There are 13 residues in the CDR3. Per germline, CDR1 SQVTM and CDR2 ANQGSEA. V was pared by 4 bases and J by 1 base, with 10 bases between. CDR3: CSVVEGGNTEAFF. CDR3 sequence (DNA): TGCAGCGTTGTTGAAGGGGGGAACACTGAAGCTTTCTTT.

The gene calls are TRBV3-1 and TRBJ1-5; TRBD1 aligns across 9 bases. V trimming: 2 bases; J trimming: 4 bases; junction bases outside the gene matches: 9. The CDR3 is 17 residues long. Germline V CDR1 and CDR2: LGHDT, YNNKEL (reference sequence). The CDR3 reads CASSQFGTGNPNQPQHF. The CDR3 bases are TGTGCCAGCAGCCAATTTGGGACAGGGAACCCGAATCAGCCCCAGCATTTT.

In this sample, this clonotype turned up many times. This chain uses TRBV7-8 with TRBJ1-2; D may be TRBD1 (6 bases). The germline V and J ends were trimmed by 8 bases and 4 bases, with 14 bases remaining between them. The germline CDR1 and CDR2 sequences are SGHVS and FQNEAQ. The CDR3 has 13 residues. The CDR3 is CASARGGIYGYTF. The DNA for the CDR3 is TGTGCCAGCGCTAGGGGGGGCATCTATGGCTACACCTTC.

There are many counts of this clonotype. V gene TRBV10-3 combines with J gene TRBJ1-2, with D possibly TRBD1 on 6 matching bases. Germline V gives CDR1 ENHRY, CDR2 SYGVKD. This CDR3 contains 13 residues. The ends were cut back, 6 bases at V and 3 bases at J, with 11 bases in the middle. CDR3: CAIRRQDYYGYTF. Here the CDR3 DNA reads TGTGCCATCAGACGACAGGACTACTATGGCTACACCTTC.